The 16 T cell receptor beta chains reported below all come from one sample, sequenced in a study of cytomegalovirus exposure and HLA in healthy donors. PCR amplification relied on 60 Vbeta primers (plus 13 Jbeta primers). Clones were sequenced by immunoSEQ multiplex PCR, and TCRdb holds only the in-frame ones, with some missing. Of some 200,000 clones listed, under 85% were seen once; the top ten hold roughly 3%. Sequences were obtained from PBMCs. The receptors stem from a female donor in good health and CMV-seronegative.

This clone was found a few times. J is TRBJ1-1 and V is TRBV7-9; TRBD1 might be the D (5 bases). Trimming took off 1 base at V and 6 bases at J, with 12 bases between the two ends. CDR3 length: 14 amino acids. CDR1 and CDR2 (germline): SEHNR, FQNEAQ (reference sequence). The CDR3 DNA follows: TGTGCCAGCAGCTTAGTAGGGAGGGACCCTGAAGCTTTCTTT. This sequence encodes CASSLVGRDPEAFF.

The chain links TRBV6-6 to TRBJ2-7, with a tentative D call TRBD2 (6 bases). This CDR3 region has 15 residues. V lost 0 bases to trimming and J lost 2 bases, with 11 bases between them. Germline CDR1 MNHNY, CDR2 SVGAGI (reference sequence). The DNA for the CDR3 is TGTGCCAGCAGTTACTCGGGCGGGGAAACCTACGAGCAGTACTTC. This encodes CASSYSGGETYEQYF.

This chain connects TRBV18 to TRBJ2-7, with 10 nucleotides matching TRBD1. The CDR3 contains 17 residues. CDR1 is KGHSH and CDR2 is LQKENI in the germline V gene. The junction had 11 bases not matched to a gene; V was cut back by 3 bases and J by 3 bases. This CDR3 reads CASSPKGTGVPLYEQYF. For the CDR3, the DNA is TGTGCCAGCTCACCTAAGGGGACAGGGGTCCCCCTCTACGAGCAGTACTTC.

The count of this clone is one. The CDR3 DNA sequence: TGTGCCAGCAGTTTACCGGGACTAGCGGGGGGGTATGAGCAGTTCTTC. Its protein product is CASSLPGLAGGYEQFF. The chain employs TRBV28 and TRBJ2-1, with 16 bases aligning to TRBD2. With 2 bases clipped from V and 8 bases from J, the junction kept 3 bases outside the gene matches. This CDR3 comprises 16 residues. The germline V gene encodes CDR1 MDHEN and CDR2 SYDVKM.

This clone turned up a few times. The chain employs TRBV19 and TRBJ2-5; the match to TRBD1 covers 10 bases. The length of the CDR3 is 12 residues. V dropped 6 bases and J dropped 7; count of bases not matched to a gene: 2. CDR1 and CDR2 from the germline V gene are LNHDA and SQIVND (reference sequence). DNA of the CDR3: TGTGCCAGTAGACGGACAGGGGGGACCCAGTACTTC. This gives the protein CASRRTGGTQYF.

This rearrangement joins TRBV5-1 to TRBJ2-5; 10 bases agree with TRBD2. The J segment lost 2 bases and the V segment lost 4 bases, leaving 8 bases of the junction unmatched. The V gene's germline CDR1 is SGHRS and CDR2 YFSETQ. CDR3 length: 16 residues. The CDR3: CASSHRTSGRQETQYF. Written as DNA, the CDR3 is TGCGCCAGCAGCCACCGGACTAGCGGAAGGCAAGAGACCCAGTACTTC.

The genes are TRBV28 and TRBJ2-7; TRBD2 aligns across 8 bases. In germline, CDR1 is MDHEN, CDR2 SYDVKM. V shed 5 bases and J 7 bases; nucleotides not matched to a gene: 10. The CDR3 is 14 amino acids. CDR3 coding DNA: TGTGCCAGCAGTGCTTATAGCGGGACGCGGGAGCAGTACTTC. This sequence encodes CASSAYSGTREQYF.

This chain joins TRBV9 and TRBJ1-2; TRBD1 is a possible D gene (6 bases). V was pared by 4 bases and J by 4 bases, with 14 bases between. From germline, CDR1 is SGDLS and CDR2 YYNGEE. The CDR3 runs to 14 residues. The CDR3, as DNA: TGTGCCAGCAGCTCCTCCGGGACAACCTATGGCTACACCTTC. It codes for CASSSSGTTYGYTF.

This clone was counted only a few times. The rearrangement uses TRBV27 and TRBJ1-6; TRBD1 might be the D (5 bases). Per germline, CDR1 MNHEY and CDR2 SMNVEV (reference sequence). The CDR3 runs to 14 residues. V lost 6 bases and J 10 bases, leaving 16 bases between the germline ends. The CDR3 DNA follows: TGTGCCAGCAGCCCCTTGCAGGGATACTCACCCCTCCACTTT. Amino acid sequence: CASSPLQGYSPLHF.

V gene TRBV7-3 combines with J gene TRBJ2-7; D is perhaps TRBD2 (6 bases). The CDR3 totals 15 residues. With 5 bases removed from V and 0 bases from J, the gap between germline ends came to 14 bases. CDR1 and CDR2 from the germline V gene are SGHTA and FQGTGA. CDR3 sequence reads: CASSLLAESSYEQYF. CDR3 sequence (DNA): TGTGCCAGCAGCCTCTTAGCGGAAAGCTCCTACGAGCAGTACTTC.

V is TRBV6-6 and J is TRBJ1-4, with D possibly matching TRBD1 (6 bases). The ends were cut back, 7 bases at V and 8 bases at J, with 14 bases in the middle. CDR3 length: 13 residues. CDR1 and CDR2 (germline): MNHNY, SVGAGI (reference sequence). This chain's CDR3 is CASTGAQGEKLFF. The CDR3 nucleotides read TGTGCCAGCACAGGGGCCCAGGGGGAAAAACTGTTTTTT.

This clone was detected only a few times. The chain couples TRBV9 to TRBJ1-1; D ambiguous. The CDR3 is 13 residues long. Germline values: CDR1 SGDLS, CDR2 YYNGEE. V dropped 7 bases and J dropped 0 bases, with 10 bases sitting between them. The CDR3 DNA follows: TGTGCCAGCGCTGGCACCGTGAACACTGAAGCTTTCTTT. Encoded protein: CASAGTVNTEAFF.

The gene calls are TRBV27 and TRBJ2-5; 10 positions match TRBD2. The DNA matches TRBJ2-7 better at its end, which makes the J call doubtful. The germline CDR1 and CDR2 sequences are MNHEY and SMNVEV (reference sequence). The CDR3 loop spans 15 amino acids. The DNA for the CDR3 is TGTGCCAGCAGTAATCTAGCGGGAGAAGGCTACGAGCAGTACTTC. Protein product: CASSNLAGEGYEQYF.

The chain employs TRBV5-6 and TRBJ1-6, with 9 nucleotides matching TRBD1. This CDR3 is built from 15 residues. Germline assignment: CDR1 SGHDT and CDR2 YYEEEE. V shed 3 bases and J 7 bases; nucleotides not matched to a gene: 5. CDR3 protein: CASSSLTGGNSPLHF. CDR3 DNA: TGTGCCAGCAGCTCACTGACAGGGGGGAATTCACCCCTCCACTTT. The whole variable domain, remainder taken from reference TRBV5-6 and TRBJ1-6, is DAGVTQSPTHLIKTRGQQVTLRCSPKSGHDTVSWYQQALGQGPQFIFQYYEEEERQRGNFPDRFSGHQFPNYSSELNVNALLLGDSALYLCASSSLTGGNSPLHFGNGTRLTVT.

With regard to this clone: The sample has other DNA sequences that encode this CDR3 too. This chain links TRBV19 with TRBJ2-1; 7 bases are shared with TRBD2. The CDR3 has 15 amino acids. From germline, CDR1 is LNHDA and CDR2 SQIVND (reference sequence). V gave up 5 bases and J gave up 3 bases; unmatched junction bases: 7. This chain's CDR3 is CASSPRSGYYNEQFF. The CDR3 bases are TGTGCCAGTAGTCCACGTAGCGGGTACTACAATGAGCAGTTCTTC. The entire variable domain, with the rest obtained from reference TRBV19 and TRBJ2-1, is as follows: DGGITQSPKYLFRKEGQNVTLSCEQNLNHDAMYWYRQDPGQGLRLIYYSQIVNDFQKGDIAEGYSVSREKKESFPLTVTSAQKNPTAFYLCASSPRSGYYNEQFFGPGTRLTVL.

The V gene is TRBV4-1, the J gene TRBJ2-5; TRBD2 matches at 12 bases. This CDR3 region has 17 residues. Germline CDR1 MGHRA, CDR2 YSYEKL. V lost 1 base to trimming and J lost 4 bases; unmatched junction nucleotides: 7. The CDR3 loop reads CASSQAKTSGSSETQYF. The CDR3 DNA is TGCGCCAGCAGCCAAGCAAAGACTAGCGGGAGTTCAGAGACCCAGTACTTC.